The 9 T cell receptor beta chains below come from one sample, sequenced in a study of Graves' ophthalmopathy and Graves' hyperthyroidism. RNA transcripts yielded amplified TCR beta CDR3 regions. After a first-round RT-PCR with HTBI primers, a second-round multiplex PCR was run. TCRdb re-called the multiplex PCR reads with MiXCR, one entry per CDR3 protein. This table has 900,000 to 1,200,000 distinct CDR3 sequences, about 36% appearing once. The sample taken for sequencing was peripheral blood or thyroid tissue (not recorded which). These receptors were obtained from an adult man with Graves' hyperthyroidism.

This clonotype was seen many times. The V gene is TRBV11-2, the J gene TRBJ2-7, with 9 bases fitting TRBD2. The germline gives CDR1 SGHAT, CDR2 FQNNGV. The trim removed 0 bases at V and 6 bases at J, leaving 12 bases unmatched. CDR3 length equals 17 residues. The CDR3 bases are TGTGCCAGCAGCTTAGATCTAGCTAGCGGGATTCGGCTCGAGCAGTACTTC. Its protein is CASSLDLASGIRLEQYF.

Only a few counts were recorded for this clonotype. This chain links TRBV30 with TRBJ1-1; D gene uncertain. Per the germline V gene, CDR1 is GTSNPN and CDR2 is SVGIG (reference sequence). The CDR3 is 13 residues long. Trimming shortened V by 0 bases and J by 4 bases, and 9 bases separated the two germline ends. CDR3 amino acids: CAWSVQWGTEAFF. The CDR3 nucleotides are TGTGCCTGGAGTGTACAATGGGGCACTGAAGCTTTCTTT. Variable domain in full (rest from reference TRBV30 and TRBJ1-1): SQTIHQWPATLVQPVGSPLSLECTVEGTSNPNLYWYRQAAGRGLQLLFYSVGIGQISSEVPQNLSASRPQDRQFILSSKKLLLSDSGFYLCAWSVQWGTEAFFGQGTRLTVV.

This sequence joins TRBV6-2 or TRBV6-3 and TRBJ2-5; 7 nucleotides align to TRBD1. The trim removed 4 bases at V and 5 bases at J, leaving 13 bases unmatched. Germline V lookup: CDR1 MNHEY, CDR2 SVGEGT. The CDR3 is 16 residues long. CDR3 coding DNA: TGTGCCAGCAGTTCACTTCGACAGGGCGGGCAGGAGACCCAGTACTTC. This gives the protein CASSSLRQGGQETQYF.

This clonotype was observed at least ten times. The rearrangement joins TRBV19 to TRBJ2-5, with TRBD1 as a possible D gene (6 bases). This CDR3 contains 15 residues. V dropped 3 bases and J dropped 3 bases, with 14 bases sitting between them. Germline lookup yields CDR1 LNHDA and CDR2 SQIVND (reference sequence). CDR3 in DNA: TGTGCCAGTAGTATCATGGGGGCAGGAGAAGAGACCCAGTACTTC. As protein: CASSIMGAGEETQYF.

A word on this clonotype: One junction end does not reproduce the germline sequence, and a read error may be involved. This CDR3 is CASSLDLSYNSPPHF. CDR3 nucleotides: TGTGCCAGCAGCTTGGACTTATCCTATAATTCACCCCCCCACTTT. The chain combines TRBV19 with TRBJ1-6; D uncertain. Germline lookup yields CDR1 LNHDA and CDR2 SQIVND (reference sequence). CDR3 length: 15 amino acids.

The V call is TRBV7-6, the J call TRBJ2-5, with a possible D match to TRBD2 (7 bases). The germline CDR1 and CDR2 sequences are SGHVS and FNYEAQ. Trimming stripped 1 base from V and 4 bases from J, with 16 bases between. There are 16 residues in the CDR3. The DNA for the CDR3 is TGTGCCAGCAGCTTAGTATCGGGGGGCGACCGAGAGACCCAGTACTTC. Translating gives CASSLVSGGDRETQYF.

The table lists this clonotype with many counts. CDR3 region: CASSLESLKETQYF. DNA for the CDR3: TGTGCCAGCAGCTTAGAAAGCTTAAAAGAGACCCAGTACTTC. The rearrangement links TRBV13 to TRBJ2-5, with D hard to call. Germline V gene data show CDR1 as PRHDT and CDR2 as FYEKMQ (reference sequence). The V and J ends lost 1 base and 3 bases respectively, with 9 bases between them. CDR3 length equals 14 residues.

In its sample, this clonotype was seen many times. The V gene is TRBV7-6, the J gene TRBJ2-7, with D perhaps matching TRBD1 (6 bases). Between the trimmed V and J ends, which lost 3 bases and 5 bases, there was a span of 17 bases. The germline gives CDR1 SGHVS, CDR2 FNYEAQ. This CDR3 region has 15 residues. The CDR3 region has the DNA TGTGCCAGCAGCTTGGTCGGGTCCCAGGGGAACGAGCAGTACTTC. This encodes CASSLVGSQGNEQYF.

Points on this clonotype: Likely a read error: the CDR3 ends without its conserved phenylalanine or tryptophan. This chain uses TRBV20-1 with TRBJ1-5; 9 nucleotides agree with TRBD1. CDR1 and CDR2 from the germline V gene are DFQATT and SNEGSKA (reference sequence). CDR3 length: 13 residues. V was clipped by 6 bases and J by 5 bases; unmatched bases: 5. This chain's CDR3 is CSAPGQGHQPQHS. DNA of the CDR3: TGCAGTGCCCCGGGACAGGGTCATCAGCCCCAGCATTCT.